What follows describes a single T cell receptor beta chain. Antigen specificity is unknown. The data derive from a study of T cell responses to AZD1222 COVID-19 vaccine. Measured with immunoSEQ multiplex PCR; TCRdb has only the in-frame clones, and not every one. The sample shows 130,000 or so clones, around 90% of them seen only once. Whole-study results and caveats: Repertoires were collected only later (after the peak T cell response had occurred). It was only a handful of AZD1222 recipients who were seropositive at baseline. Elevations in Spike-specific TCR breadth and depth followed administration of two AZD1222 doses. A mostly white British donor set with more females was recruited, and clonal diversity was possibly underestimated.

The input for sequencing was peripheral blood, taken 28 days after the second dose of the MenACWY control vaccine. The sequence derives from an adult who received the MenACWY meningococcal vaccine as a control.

As DNA, the CDR3 is TGTGCCAGCAGAACTAAGGACAGGCCAAATGAGCAGTTCTTC. This translates into CASRTKDRPNEQFF. The rearrangement uses TRBV7-9 and TRBJ2-1; 7 bases align to TRBD1. Germline lookup yields CDR1 SEHNR and CDR2 FQNEAQ (reference sequence). There are 14 residues in the CDR3. Losses at the gene ends were 6 bases for V and 7 bases for J; bases not matched to a gene: 9.